The 4 T cell receptor delta chains in this list originate from one sample, sequenced in a study of gamma-delta chains in newborns, infants, children. TCRdb repeated clone calling on the reads with CATT. The profile covers about 3,100 delta-chain clones, with less than 4% appearing a single time and about a sixth taken by the ten largest. Sequencing was carried out using blood. The receptor set was obtained from a child who was a newborn, infant or young child, either healthy, febrile or measles-vaccinated (not recorded which).

In this sample, this clone turned up a few times. This likely traces to a read error, being one base from a far larger clone. The same CDR3 arises from other DNA sequences in this sample as well. The V and J genes are TRDV2 and TRDJ1; 9 bases match TRDD3. The CDR3 is made up of 16 amino acids. Germline V gene data show CDR1 as GEAIGNYY and CDR2 as EKD. Here the CDR3 DNA reads TGTGCCTGTGACACGTTGGGGGATAAGCACACCGATAAACTCATCTTC. Amino acid sequence: CACDTLGDKHTDKLIF.

With respect to this clone: For this DNA, TCRdb reports the protein of a much larger clone, which diverges at residue 4, most likely from a read error; the protein presented here is translated directly from the DNA. The rearrangement uses TRDV2 and TRDJ1, with TRDD3 matching 8 bases. V shed 4 bases and J 4 bases; nucleotides not matched to a gene: 7. CDR1 is GEAIGNYY and CDR2 is EKD in the germline V gene. The CDR3 has 14 amino acids. The CDR3 bases are TGTGCCTGTGAAGTACTGGGGGCTCTCGATAAACTCATCTTT. Its translation: CACEVLGALDKLIF.

Relative to its sample, this clone is medium-sized. The same CDR3 is also encoded by other DNA sequences in this sample. The V call is TRDV2, the J call TRDJ3; 12 bases map to TRDD3. Germline trimming cut 4 bases from V and 0 bases from J; bases unmatched to any gene: 6. The CDR3 has 19 residues. Germline CDR1 is GEAIGNYY and CDR2 is EKD. The CDR3 here is CACDTVLGDTSWDTRQMFF. As DNA, the CDR3 is TGTGCCTGTGATACTGTACTGGGGGATACCTCCTGGGACACCCGACAGATGTTTTTC.

This clone was detected only a few times. A single base separates this from a much larger clone, so it may be a read error. This specimen includes other DNA sequences encoding the same CDR3. The chain joins TRDV2 to TRDJ3, with 11 bases matching TRDD3. Germline CDR1 is GEAIGNYY and CDR2 is EKD. V was clipped by 5 bases and J by 4 bases; unmatched bases: 3. This CDR3 spans 16 amino acids. The CDR3 DNA sequence: TGTGCCTGTGGCACTGGGGGATATTGGGACACCCGACAGATGTTTTTC. Translation: CACGTGGYWDTRQMFF.